This paragraph covers one T cell receptor (beta chain) sequence. The target antigen is unknown. CDR1 is LNHDA and CDR2 is SQIVND in the germline V gene (reference sequence). Trimming took off 7 bases at V and 6 bases at J, with 15 bases between the two ends. The CDR3 loop spans 13 amino acids. These data come from a study of ipilimumab plus nivolumab after autologous stem cell transplantation. The overall study: A median of roughly 8 nivolumab and 4 or 5 ipilimumab doses were given. Overall study findings and caveats: The authors say TCR, Treg and microbiome findings warrant further study.

The protocol was immunoSEQ multiplex PCR, while the TCRdb copy is restricted to in-frame clones and leaves out a portion. The sample includes 10,000 to 15,000 clones, around 75% of them seen just once. This chain uses TRBV19 with TRBJ1-2; D is perhaps TRBD1 (5 bases). This receptor was identified in a male donor with multiple myeloma. This material consisted of PBMCs, taken in a trial of ipilimumab plus nivolumab as post-transplant consolidation. In DNA, the CDR3 is TGTGCCAGTAAGGCTAATGGGGGAAATGGCTACACCTTC. It yields the protein CASKANGGNGYTF.